This T cell receptor (beta chain) emerged from a study of resident and recirculating memory T cells in vitiligo. Study-level findings and limits: TCR sequences were not conserved across biopsy sites or patients.

A remark on this clone: Antigen: not known.

This CDR3 has 16 amino acids. Germline loops: CDR1 SGHTA, CDR2 FQGNSA. V lost 5 bases to trimming and J lost 4 bases, with 18 bases between them. Profiled with immunoSEQ multiplex PCR; TCRdb holds only in-frame clones, not every one. Among around 38,000 clones listed, around nine tenths were seen once. Material for sequencing was blood. The chain couples TRBV7-2 to TRBJ1-3, with unresolved D. The receptor was isolated from a male donor with vitiligo. CDR3 residues: CASSPQLEKTGNTIYF. The DNA for the CDR3 is TGTGCCAGCAGCCCCCAGTTGGAGAAGACGGGAAACACCATATATTTT.